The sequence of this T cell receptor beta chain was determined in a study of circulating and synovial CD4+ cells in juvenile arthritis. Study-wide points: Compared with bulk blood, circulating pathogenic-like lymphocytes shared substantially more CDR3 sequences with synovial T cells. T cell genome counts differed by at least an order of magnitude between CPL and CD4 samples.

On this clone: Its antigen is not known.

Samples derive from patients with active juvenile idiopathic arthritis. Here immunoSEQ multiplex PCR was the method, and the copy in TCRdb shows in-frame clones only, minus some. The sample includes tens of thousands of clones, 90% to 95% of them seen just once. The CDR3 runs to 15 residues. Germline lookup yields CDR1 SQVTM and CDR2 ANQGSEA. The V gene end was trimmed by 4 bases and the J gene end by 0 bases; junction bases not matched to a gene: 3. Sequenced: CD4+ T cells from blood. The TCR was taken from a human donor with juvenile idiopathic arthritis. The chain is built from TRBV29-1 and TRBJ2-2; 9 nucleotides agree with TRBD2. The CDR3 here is CSVVGTSPNTGELFF. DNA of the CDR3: TGCAGCGTTGTAGGGACTAGCCCGAACACCGGGGAGCTGTTTTTT.